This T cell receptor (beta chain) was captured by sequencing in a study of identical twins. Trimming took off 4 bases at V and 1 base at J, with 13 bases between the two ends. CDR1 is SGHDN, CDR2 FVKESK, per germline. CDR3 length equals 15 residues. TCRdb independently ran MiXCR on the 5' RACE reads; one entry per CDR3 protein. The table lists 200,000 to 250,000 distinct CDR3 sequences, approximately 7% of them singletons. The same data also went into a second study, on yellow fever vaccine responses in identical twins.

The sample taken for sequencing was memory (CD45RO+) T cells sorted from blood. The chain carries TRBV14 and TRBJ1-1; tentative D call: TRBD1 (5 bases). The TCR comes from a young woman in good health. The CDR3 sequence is CASSRGRGPNTEAFF. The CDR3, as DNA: TGTGCCAGCAGCCGGGGTCGGGGCCCGAACACTGAAGCTTTCTTT.